The 8 T cell receptor beta chains below all came from one sample that was sequenced in a study of cytomegalovirus exposure and HLA in healthy donors. Both 60 Vbeta primers and 13 Jbeta primers went into the PCR. This table comes from immunoSEQ multiplex PCR, and its TCRdb copy is limited to in-frame clones, with some not included. The profile shows over 150,000 clones, 75% of them singletons. Material: PBMCs. The receptor set was obtained from a male donor in good health and CMV-seronegative.

The rearrangement uses TRBV6-5 and TRBJ1-1; D is undetermined. This CDR3 region has 14 residues. Germline CDR1 MNHEY, CDR2 SVGAGI. Trimming cost V 4 bases and J 3 bases, with 12 bases left between them. The CDR3 region is CASSSPRYDTEAFF. In DNA, the CDR3 is TGTGCCAGCAGTTCCCCGAGGTATGACACTGAAGCTTTCTTT.

V is TRBV6-5 and J is TRBJ2-7, with 11 bases identical to TRBD2. In germline, CDR1 is MNHEY, CDR2 SVGAGI. This CDR3 region has 16 residues. V shed 1 base and J 6 bases; nucleotides not matched to a gene: 8. CDR3: CASSYLAGGPSGEQYF. The CDR3 DNA follows: TGTGCCAGCAGTTACTTAGCGGGAGGGCCCTCTGGCGAGCAGTACTTC.

The J gene is TRBJ1-2, the V gene TRBV7-9; no firm D call. This CDR3 comprises 14 residues. Between the trimmed V and J ends, which lost 4 bases and 9 bases, there was a span of 18 bases. Germline assignment: CDR1 SEHNR and CDR2 FQNEAQ (reference sequence). CDR3 region: CASSSIDSIVSYTF. The CDR3, as DNA: TGTGCCAGCAGCTCAATCGACTCGATCGTGAGCTACACCTTC.

The chain couples TRBV6-4 to TRBJ2-6, with TRBD2 identical over 11 bases. Trimming cost V 3 bases and J 2 bases; bases outside gene matches: 3. This CDR3 is 17 amino acids long. Germline CDR1 and CDR2: MRHNA and SNTAGT. The CDR3 sequence is CASSELAGGTGANVLTF. The DNA of the CDR3 is TGTGCCAGCAGTGAGCTAGCGGGAGGCACTGGGGCCAACGTCCTGACTTTC.

This clone was picked up a small number of times. The V call is TRBV30, the J call TRBJ1-5; the match to TRBD1 covers 9 bases. Germline trimming cut 3 bases from V and 7 bases from J; bases unmatched to any gene: 13. CDR1 is GTSNPN, CDR2 SVGIG, per germline (reference sequence). The CDR3 loop spans 16 amino acids. Written as DNA, the CDR3 is TGTGCCTGGAGCATCAGAAACAGGGGGCGGTTCCAGCCCCAGCATTTT. Amino acids: CAWSIRNRGRFQPQHF.

The chain uses TRBV7-9 and TRBJ2-5, with TRBD1 identical over 9 bases. Trimming removed 6 bases from V and 5 bases from J; junction bases left unmatched: 1. The CDR3 is made up of 12 amino acids. Germline CDR1 and CDR2: SEHNR and FQNEAQ (reference sequence). DNA for the CDR3: TGTGCCAGCAGTGGACAGGGGGAGACCCAGTACTTC. Amino acid sequence: CASSGQGETQYF.

The rearrangement links TRBV7-6 to TRBJ2-3; 7 bases fit TRBD2. The CDR3 loop spans 17 amino acids. Looked up from germline, CDR1 is SGHVS and CDR2 is FNYEAQ. The V and J ends lost 4 bases and 5 bases, in that order; junction bases with no gene match: 15. The CDR3 reads CASSSGPQAGVQDTQYF. CDR3 DNA sequence: TGTGCCAGCAGCTCCGGGCCCCAGGCGGGAGTTCAAGATACGCAGTATTTT.

This clone was picked up a small number of times. The chain employs TRBV4-3 and TRBJ2-1, with 9 bases identical to TRBD2. Looked up from germline, CDR1 is LGHNA and CDR2 is YSLEER. V was pared by 4 bases and J by 7 bases, with 8 bases of the junction left unmatched. The CDR3 totals 15 residues. The DNA for the CDR3 is TGCGCCAGCAGCCCCTTAGCGGGAGCTGCGAATGAGCAGTTCTTC. Its protein is CASSPLAGAANEQFF.